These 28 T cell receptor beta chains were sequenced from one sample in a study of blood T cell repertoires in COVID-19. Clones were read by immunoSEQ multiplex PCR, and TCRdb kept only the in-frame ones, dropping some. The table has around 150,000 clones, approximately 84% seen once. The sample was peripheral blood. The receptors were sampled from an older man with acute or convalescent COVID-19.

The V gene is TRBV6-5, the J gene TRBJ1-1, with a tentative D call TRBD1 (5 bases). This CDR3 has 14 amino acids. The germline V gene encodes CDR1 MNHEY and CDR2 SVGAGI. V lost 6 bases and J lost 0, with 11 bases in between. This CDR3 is CASRNRLMNTEAFF. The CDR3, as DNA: TGTGCCAGCAGGAACAGGCTTATGAACACTGAAGCTTTCTTT.

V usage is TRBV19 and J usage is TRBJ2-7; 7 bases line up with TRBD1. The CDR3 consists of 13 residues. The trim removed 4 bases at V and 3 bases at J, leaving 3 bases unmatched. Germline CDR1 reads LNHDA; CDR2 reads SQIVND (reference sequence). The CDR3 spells CASSNRGFYEQYF. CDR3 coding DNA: TGTGCCAGTAGTAACAGGGGTTTCTACGAGCAGTACTTC.

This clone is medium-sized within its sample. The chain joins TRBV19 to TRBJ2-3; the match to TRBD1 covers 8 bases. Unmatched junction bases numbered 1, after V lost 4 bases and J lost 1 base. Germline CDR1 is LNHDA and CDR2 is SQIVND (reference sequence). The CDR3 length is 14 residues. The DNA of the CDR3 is TGTGCCAGTAGTACGGGACAGGGCACAGATACGCAGTATTTT. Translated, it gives CASSTGQGTDTQYF.

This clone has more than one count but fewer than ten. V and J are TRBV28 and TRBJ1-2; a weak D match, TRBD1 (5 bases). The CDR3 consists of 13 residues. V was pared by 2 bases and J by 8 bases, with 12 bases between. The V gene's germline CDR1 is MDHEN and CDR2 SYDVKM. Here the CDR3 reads CASSLPLRVGYTF. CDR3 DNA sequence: TGTGCCAGCAGTTTACCCCTCAGGGTGGGCTACACCTTC.

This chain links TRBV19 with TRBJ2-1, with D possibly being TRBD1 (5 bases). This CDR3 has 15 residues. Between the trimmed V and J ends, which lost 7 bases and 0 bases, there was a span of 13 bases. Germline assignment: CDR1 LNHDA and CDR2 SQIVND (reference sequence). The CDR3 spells CASTDSLSSYNEQFF. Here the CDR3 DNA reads TGTGCCAGTACCGACAGCCTGAGCTCCTACAATGAGCAGTTCTTC.

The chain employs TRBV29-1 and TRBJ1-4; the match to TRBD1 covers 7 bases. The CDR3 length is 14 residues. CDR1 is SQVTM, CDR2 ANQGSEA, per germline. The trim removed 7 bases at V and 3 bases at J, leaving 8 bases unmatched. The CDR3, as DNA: TGCAGCGCAGGGGGACAGCTCCCTAATGAAAAACTGTTTTTT. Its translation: CSAGGQLPNEKLFF.

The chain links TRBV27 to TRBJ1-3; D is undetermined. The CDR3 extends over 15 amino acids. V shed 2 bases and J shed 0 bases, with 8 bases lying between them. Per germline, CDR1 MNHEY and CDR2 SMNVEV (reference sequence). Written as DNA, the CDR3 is TGTGCCAGCAGTTTAACAGTCGACTCTGGAAACACCATATATTTT. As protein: CASSLTVDSGNTIYF.

CDR3 sequence (DNA): TGCGCCAGCAGCCCCGGACAGGGGGCCGTCTACGAGCAGTACTTC. This codes for CASSPGQGAVYEQYF. This chain uses TRBV5-1 with TRBJ2-7; 11 nucleotides align to TRBD1. This CDR3 contains 15 residues. CDR1 and CDR2 (germline): SGHRS, YFSETQ. The V and J ends lost 4 bases and 3 bases, in that order; junction bases with no gene match: 6. Full variable domain (remainder filled in from reference TRBV5-1 and TRBJ2-7): KAGVTQTPRYLIKTRGQQVTLSCSPISGHRSVSWYQQTPGQGLQFLFEYFSETQRNKGNFPGRFSGRQFSNSRSEMNVSTLELGDSALYLCASSPGQGAVYEQYFGPGTRLTVT.

CDR3 residues: CASSQERDVRASNQPQHF. Here the CDR3 DNA reads TGCGCCAGCAGCCAAGAGCGGGACGTCAGGGCCAGCAATCAGCCCCAGCATTTT. The rearrangement joins TRBV4-1 to TRBJ1-5; weak D call: TRBD1 (5 bases). Looked up from germline, CDR1 is MGHRA and CDR2 is YSYEKL. The CDR3 is made up of 18 amino acids. The V end was cut by 0 bases, the J end by 1 base, with 16 bases between.

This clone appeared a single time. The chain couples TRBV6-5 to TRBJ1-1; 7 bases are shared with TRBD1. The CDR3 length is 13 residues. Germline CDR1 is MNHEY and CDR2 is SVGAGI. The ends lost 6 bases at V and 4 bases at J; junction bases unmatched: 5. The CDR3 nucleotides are TGTGCCAGCAGACCACAGGGGTTCACTGAAGCTTTCTTT. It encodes CASRPQGFTEAFF.

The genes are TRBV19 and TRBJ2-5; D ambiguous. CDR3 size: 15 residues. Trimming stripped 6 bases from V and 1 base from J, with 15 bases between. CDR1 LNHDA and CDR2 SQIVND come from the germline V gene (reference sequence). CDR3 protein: CASRPFDKIQETQYF. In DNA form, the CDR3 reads TGTGCCAGTAGGCCTTTTGACAAGATCCAAGAGACCCAGTACTTC.

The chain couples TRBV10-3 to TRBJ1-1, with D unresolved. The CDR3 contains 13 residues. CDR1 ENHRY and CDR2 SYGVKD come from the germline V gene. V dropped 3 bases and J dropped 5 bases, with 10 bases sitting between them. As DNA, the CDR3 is TGTGCCATCAGTGATCGGGGTAGTACTGAAGCTTTCTTT. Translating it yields CAISDRGSTEAFF.

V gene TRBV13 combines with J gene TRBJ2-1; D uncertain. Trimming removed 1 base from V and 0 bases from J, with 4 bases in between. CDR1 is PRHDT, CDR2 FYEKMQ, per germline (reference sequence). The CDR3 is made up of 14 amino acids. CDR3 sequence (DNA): TGTGCCAGCAGCTTAGCGGGCTCCTACAATGAGCAGTTCTTC. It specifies CASSLAGSYNEQFF.

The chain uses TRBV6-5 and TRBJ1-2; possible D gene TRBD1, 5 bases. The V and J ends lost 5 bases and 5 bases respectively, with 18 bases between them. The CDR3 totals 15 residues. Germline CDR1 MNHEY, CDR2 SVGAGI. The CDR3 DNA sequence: TGTGCCAGCAGTCCTCGGGCCAACGGGGGGTATGGCTACACCTTC. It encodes CASSPRANGGYGYTF.

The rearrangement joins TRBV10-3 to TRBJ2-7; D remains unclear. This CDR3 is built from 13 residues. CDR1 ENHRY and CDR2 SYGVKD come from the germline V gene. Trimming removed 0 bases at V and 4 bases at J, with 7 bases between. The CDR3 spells CAISESTVYEQYF. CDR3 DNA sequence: TGTGCCATCAGTGAGTCCACTGTATACGAGCAGTACTTC.

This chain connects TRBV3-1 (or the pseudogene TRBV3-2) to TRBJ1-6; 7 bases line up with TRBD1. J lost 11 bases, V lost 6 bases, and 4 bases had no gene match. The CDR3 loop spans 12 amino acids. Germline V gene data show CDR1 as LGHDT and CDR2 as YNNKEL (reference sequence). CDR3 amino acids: CASSLQGTPLHF. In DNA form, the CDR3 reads TGTGCCAGCAGTCTACAGGGGACACCCCTCCACTTT.

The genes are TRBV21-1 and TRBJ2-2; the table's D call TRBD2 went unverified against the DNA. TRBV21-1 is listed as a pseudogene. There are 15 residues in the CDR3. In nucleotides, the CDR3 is TGTGCCAGCAGCAAGGGAGGACGGTCCACCGGGGAGCTGTTTTTT. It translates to CASSKGGRSTGELFF.

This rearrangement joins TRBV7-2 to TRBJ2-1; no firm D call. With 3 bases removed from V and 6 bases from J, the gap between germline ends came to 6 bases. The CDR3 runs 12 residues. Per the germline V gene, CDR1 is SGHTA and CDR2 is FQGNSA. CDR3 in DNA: TGTGCCAGCAGCTTCCGAGTCAATGAGCAGTTCTTC. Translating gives CASSFRVNEQFF.

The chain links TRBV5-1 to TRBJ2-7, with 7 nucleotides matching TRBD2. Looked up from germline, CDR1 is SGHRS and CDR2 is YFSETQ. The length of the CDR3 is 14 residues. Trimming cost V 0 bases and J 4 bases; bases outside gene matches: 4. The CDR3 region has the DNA TGCGCCAGCAGCTTGGCGGGAGGTGATTACGAGCAGTACTTC. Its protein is CASSLAGGDYEQYF.

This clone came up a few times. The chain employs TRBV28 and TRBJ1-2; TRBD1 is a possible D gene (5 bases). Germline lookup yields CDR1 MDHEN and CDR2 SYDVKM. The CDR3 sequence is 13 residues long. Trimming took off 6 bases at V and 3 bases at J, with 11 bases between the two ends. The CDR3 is CASRSGGDYGYTF. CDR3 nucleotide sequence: TGTGCCAGCAGGTCCGGGGGAGACTATGGCTACACCTTC.

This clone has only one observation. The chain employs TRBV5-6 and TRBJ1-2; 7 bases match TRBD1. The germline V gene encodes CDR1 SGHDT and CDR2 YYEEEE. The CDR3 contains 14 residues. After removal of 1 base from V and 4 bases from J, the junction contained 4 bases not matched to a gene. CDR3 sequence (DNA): TGTGCCAGCAGCTTGAAAGACAGGGCCTATGGCTACACCTTC. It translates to CASSLKDRAYGYTF.

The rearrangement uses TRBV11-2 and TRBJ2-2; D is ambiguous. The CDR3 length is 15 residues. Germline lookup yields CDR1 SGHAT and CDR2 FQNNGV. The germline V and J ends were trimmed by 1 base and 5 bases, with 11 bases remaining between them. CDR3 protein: CASSLGSGRTGELFF. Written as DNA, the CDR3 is TGTGCCAGCAGCTTAGGGTCGGGTCGGACCGGGGAGCTGTTTTTT.

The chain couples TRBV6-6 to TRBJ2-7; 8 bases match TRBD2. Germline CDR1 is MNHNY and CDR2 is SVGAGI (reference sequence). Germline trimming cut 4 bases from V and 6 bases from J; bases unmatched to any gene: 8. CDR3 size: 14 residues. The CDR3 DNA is TGTGCCAGCAGTTTGCGGGGGGACCTTGGCGAGCAGTACTTC. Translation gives CASSLRGDLGEQYF.

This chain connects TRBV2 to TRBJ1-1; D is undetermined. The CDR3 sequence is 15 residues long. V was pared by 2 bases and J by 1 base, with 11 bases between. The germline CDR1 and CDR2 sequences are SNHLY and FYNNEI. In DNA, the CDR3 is TGTGCCAGCAGTGAACAGGAAATATCGAACACTGAAGCTTTCTTT. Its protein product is CASSEQEISNTEAFF.

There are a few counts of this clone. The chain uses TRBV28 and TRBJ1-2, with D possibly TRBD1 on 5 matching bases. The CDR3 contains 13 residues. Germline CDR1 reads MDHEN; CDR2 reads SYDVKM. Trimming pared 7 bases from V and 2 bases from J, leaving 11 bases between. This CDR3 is CASIAGQNYGYTF. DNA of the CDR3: TGTGCCAGCATCGCGGGGCAAAACTATGGCTACACCTTC.

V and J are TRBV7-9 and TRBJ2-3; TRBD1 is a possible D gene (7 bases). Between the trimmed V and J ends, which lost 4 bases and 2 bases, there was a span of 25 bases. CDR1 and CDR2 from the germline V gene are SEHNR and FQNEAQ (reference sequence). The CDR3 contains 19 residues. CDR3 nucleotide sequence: TGTGCCAGCAGCTCTCGAATTTCGGGGGACAGCGGGCTCACAGATACGCAGTATTTT. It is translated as CASSSRISGDSGLTDTQYF.

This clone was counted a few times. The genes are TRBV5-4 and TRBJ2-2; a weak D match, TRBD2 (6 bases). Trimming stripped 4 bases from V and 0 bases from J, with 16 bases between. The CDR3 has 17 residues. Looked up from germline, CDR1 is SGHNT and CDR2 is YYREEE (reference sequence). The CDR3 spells CASSPSTRAANTGELFF. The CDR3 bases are TGTGCCAGCAGCCCATCGACTAGGGCCGCGAACACCGGGGAGCTGTTTTTT. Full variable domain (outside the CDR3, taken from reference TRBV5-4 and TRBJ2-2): ETGVTQSPTHLIKTRGQQVTLRCSSQSGHNTVSWYQQALGQGPQFIFQYYREEENGRGNFPPRFSGLQFPNYSSELNVNALELDDSALYLCASSPSTRAANTGELFFGEGSRLTVL.

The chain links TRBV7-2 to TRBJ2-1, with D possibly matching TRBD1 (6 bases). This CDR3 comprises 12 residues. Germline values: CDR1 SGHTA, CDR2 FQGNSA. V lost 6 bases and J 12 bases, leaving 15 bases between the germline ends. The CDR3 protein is CASSSAGTTQFF. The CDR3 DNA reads TGTGCCAGCAGTTCGGCCGGGACAACGCAGTTCTTC. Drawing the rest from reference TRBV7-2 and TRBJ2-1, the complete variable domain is GAGVSQSPSNKVTEKGKDVELRCDPISGHTALYWYRQSLGQGLEFLIYFQGNSAPDKSGLPSDRFSAERTGGSVSTLTIQRTQQEDSAVYLCASSSAGTTQFFGPGTRLTVL.